What follows is one TCR beta chain and its context. Its target antigen remains unknown. No base quality values were provided; no much bigger clone lies one nucleotide off. Using the deep immunoSEQ assay, multiplex PCR amplified TCR CDR3 regions from genomic DNA. For each cell subset, the extracted genomic DNA was distributed evenly across all wells of several immunoSEQ 96-well plates, and each plate served as one replicate. Each replicate PCR for sorted subsets received 200 ng genomic DNA, equal to roughly 33,000 T cell genomes. Purified libraries were measured with a Qubit 3.0 fluorometer, size-checked on a Bioanalyzer 2100, and measured again with the KAPA Library Quantification kit. A separate single-read 150-cycle Illumina NextSeq 550 flow cell was used to sequence each immunoSEQ 96-well plate. Processing in the source paper ran as follows. Because the immunoSEQ output included only junctional sequences and no quality scores, the filtering could not be the same as the filtering used for full-length reads. To assign V/J genes and CDR3, sequences were annotated using PyIR, a Python wrapper for IgBLAST v1.9, with IMGT germline references. Reads were removed for weak V/J assignments (E-value above 1e-6), missing CDR3, stop codons, out-of-frame junctions, or ambiguous translated residues. V3J clonotypes were defined by identical inferred V gene, J gene, and CDR3 amino acid sequence. Percentage overlap between repertoires was calculated by dividing the number of shared unique clonotypes by the size of the smaller repertoire. Richness of each repertoire was evaluated using RTK rarefaction, the Chao1 estimator, and Recon v2.1 estimates of unobserved clonotypes. OLGA was used to compute generation probabilities for all TCRbeta clonotypes that the gDNA method yielded from four donors. Held by TCRdb, this immuneACCESS table contains in-frame sequences only and omits some clones. Under half of the omission traces to an unresolved V gene where checked; the cause of the rest is unknown. For V, J and clone size, that table is used; D and trimming come from the DNA. The sample yields hundreds of thousands of clones; roughly 72% were counted once. The ten largest clonotypes hold 1.5% to 2% of the sample.

The data belong to a study of shared clonotypes between healthy human individuals (dated by TCRdb to 2019 to 2021). Regarding the research as a whole: Two women and a few men aged 18 to 49 years were included in the cohort. For each donor, three plates each were used for CD4 naive and CD4 memory, two plates were used for CD8 naive, and one plate was used for CD8 memory. To estimate repertoire size and how much clonotypes are shared between individuals, the study performed deep sequencing of blood TCR repertoires from about five healthy adults. To increase sequencing depth and limit assay-specific biases, different laboratories used diverse techniques to prepare libraries and sequence TCR repertoires. Each donor's leukapheresis produced roughly between roughly 0.85 and 9.5 billion PBMCs. General findings and caveats noted by the study authors: Higher generation probabilities were observed for clonotypes shared by all four sorted-subset donors than for non-shared clonotypes. Rarefaction of sorted-subset datasets indicated incomplete sequencing despite the large sequencing depth. The genetic and exposure-history diversity represented was limited by the small number of donors. Sharing across a few donors was observed for approximately 5% of naive CD4, around 3.5% of naive CD8, 2.3% of memory CD4, and over 0.3% of memory CD8 clonotypes. Only blood was sampled, and tissue TCR repertoires likely differ from those in blood. Pairwise subsampling indicated that sequencing depth was expected to affect the degree of clonotype sharing among donors. Larger estimated clonotype richness was generally found for naive subsets than for memory subsets.

Trimming at the junction amounts to 8 bases on V and 0 bases on J, and the germline ends lie 13 bases apart. The CDR3 numbers 14 residues from cysteine through phenylalanine. Left in the record is the CDR3 DNA by itself, 42 bases read in frame from the first base. CDR1 LNHDA and CDR2 SQIVND were looked up in the germline V gene (reference sequence). The donors were healthy, HIV-negative adults who had no recently reported acute infections or vaccinations. All donors were Caucasian adults living in Nashville, Tennessee, USA. CD4+ T cells were enriched by magnetic negative selection, after which naive cells were positively selected on CD45RA and the negative fraction was taken as the memory subset. Blood was collected by leukapheresis, and PBMCs were isolated by Ficoll-Histopaque density gradient centrifugation and then cryopreserved in liquid nitrogen vapor phase. Analytical flow cytometry was used to check the purity and quantity of each magnetically sorted T cell population. From each sorted fraction, genomic DNA was isolated and quantified by UV absorbance on a Nanodrop 2000c.

The clonotype comes from a woman aged 25 to 39 in good health. Sequencing was performed on memory CD4+ T cells sorted from blood. Per the publication, the cell subset or site label means: CD45RA-negative fraction. This receptor chain uses TRBV19 and TRBJ1-2; the D gene is unclear. The CDR3 loop reads CASGSAITNYGYTF. In nucleotide form, the sequence is TGTGCCAGTGGCTCGGCGATTACTAACTATGGCTACACCTTC.